Below are 30 T cell receptor beta chains sequenced from a single sample in a study of fetal regulatory T cell absence and autoimmunity. Generated by immunoSEQ multiplex PCR, the TCRdb table keeps only in-frame clones and is missing some. The sample records 46,000 or so clones, about 80% being singletons. Sequenced input: cord blood. The source of these receptors is a newborn boy with IPEX syndrome.

This clone appeared once. The CDR3 reads CACRGREESEQYF. As DNA, the CDR3 is TGTGCCTGCCGGGGGCGGGAGGAGAGCGAGCAGTACTTC. The V and J genes are TRBV30 and TRBJ2-7; TRBD2 aligns across 8 bases. The ends lost 6 bases at V and 6 bases at J; junction bases unmatched: 10. Germline V gives CDR1 GTSNPN, CDR2 SVGIG (reference sequence). This CDR3 is built from 13 residues. Complete variable domain (other parts from reference TRBV30 and TRBJ2-7): SQTIHQWPATLVQPVGSPLSLECTVEGTSNPNLYWYRQAAGRGLQLLFYSVGIGQISSEVPQNLSASRPQDRQFILSSKKLLLSDSGFYLCACRGREESEQYFGPGTRLTVT.

The V call is TRBV18, the J call TRBJ1-3; D possibly corresponds to TRBD1 (6 bases). CDR1 and CDR2 from the germline V gene are KGHSH and LQKENI. The CDR3 is made up of 13 amino acids. The V and J ends lost 4 bases and 2 bases respectively, with 6 bases between them. CDR3 in amino acids: CASSQGAGNTIYF. DNA of the CDR3: TGTGCCAGCTCACAGGGGGCTGGAAACACCATATATTTT.

The rearrangement uses TRBV18 and TRBJ2-3; D gene unclear. V lost 1 base and J lost 0, with 17 bases in between. The CDR3 is 18 residues long. Germline assignment: CDR1 KGHSH and CDR2 LQKENI. The CDR3 region is CASSPLPSTTSSTDTQYF. The CDR3 DNA follows: TGTGCCAGCTCACCACTCCCGAGCACCACCTCTAGCACAGATACGCAGTATTTT.

The V and J genes are TRBV30 and TRBJ1-2; the D gene is possibly TRBD1 (6 bases). V lost 0 bases and J 7 bases, leaving 18 bases between the germline ends. The CDR3 loop spans 15 amino acids. Germline V gene data show CDR1 as GTSNPN and CDR2 as SVGIG (reference sequence). In DNA form, the CDR3 reads TGTGCCTGGAGTGTAGCCCGGGGTGGGGGCTCTGGCTACACCTTC. Translation gives CAWSVARGGGSGYTF.

The J gene is TRBJ1-2, the V gene TRBV30; D uncertain. Germline assignment: CDR1 GTSNPN and CDR2 SVGIG (reference sequence). There are 13 residues in the CDR3. V was trimmed by 0 bases and J by 8 bases, leaving 13 bases between them. CDR3: CAWSVRSKTGYTF. The CDR3 coding sequence is TGTGCCTGGAGTGTACGGTCCAAGACGGGCTACACCTTC.

This chain links TRBV6-6 with TRBJ1-5; D is uncertain. CDR3 size: 13 residues. Germline V lookup: CDR1 MNHNY, CDR2 SVGAGI (reference sequence). With 6 bases removed from V and 0 bases from J, the gap between germline ends came to 6 bases. The CDR3 region is CASRRDSNQPQHF. The CDR3 region has the DNA TGTGCCAGCAGGAGGGATAGCAATCAGCCCCAGCATTTT.

The chain couples TRBV30 to TRBJ1-2; 8 nucleotides agree with TRBD1. J lost 7 bases, V lost 0 bases, and 7 bases had no gene match. The CDR3 is 14 residues long. Germline loops: CDR1 GTSNPN, CDR2 SVGIG (reference sequence). CDR3 amino acids: CAWSVRRQGTGYTF. CDR3 nucleotide sequence: TGTGCCTGGAGTGTACGTCGACAGGGGACTGGCTACACCTTC.

The V and J genes are TRBV5-1 and TRBJ1-6, with 8 bases that match TRBD1. This CDR3 is built from 14 residues. In germline, CDR1 is SGHRS, CDR2 YFSETQ. The J segment lost 10 bases and the V segment lost 4 bases, leaving 7 bases of the junction unmatched. The CDR3 DNA reads as TGCGCCAGCAGCCCTGACAGGGGAAAGTCACCCCTCCACTTT. Its protein product is CASSPDRGKSPLHF.

The chain carries TRBV5-1 and TRBJ2-1; D gene uncertain. The CDR3 contains 17 residues. V gave up 3 bases and J gave up 5 bases, with 21 bases separating them. Germline V gives CDR1 SGHRS, CDR2 YFSETQ. CDR3 nucleotide sequence: TGCGCCAGCAGCTGGTGGGGAACGCGGCCTGGTGACAATGAGCAGTTCTTC. Its protein product is CASSWWGTRPGDNEQFF.

The genes are TRBV5-6 and TRBJ1-1, with a possible D match to TRBD1 (5 bases). There are 14 residues in the CDR3. Germline CDR1 reads SGHDT; CDR2 reads YYEEEE. The V end lost 2 bases, the J end lost 1 base, and 9 bases lay between the germline ends. The DNA for the CDR3 is TGTGCCAGCAGCTTTGGACACCCGAACACTGAAGCTTTCTTT. Translating it yields CASSFGHPNTEAFF.

This chain connects TRBV9 to TRBJ1-1; a weak D match, TRBD1 (6 bases). V lost 3 bases to trimming and J lost 0 bases, with 9 bases between them. This CDR3 region has 14 residues. The germline V gene has CDR1 SGDLS and CDR2 YYNGEE. The CDR3 sequence is CASSAGTLNTEAFF. CDR3 nucleotides: TGTGCCAGCAGCGCCGGGACACTGAACACTGAAGCTTTCTTT.

The gene calls are TRBV6-5 and TRBJ1-5; a possible D gene is TRBD1 (5 bases). The length of the CDR3 is 15 residues. With 7 bases removed from V and 4 bases from J, the gap between germline ends came to 17 bases. Germline CDR1 is MNHEY and CDR2 is SVGAGI. The CDR3 sequence is CASTKSQGTNQPQHF. The CDR3 DNA is TGTGCCAGCACCAAGAGCCAGGGTACAAATCAGCCCCAGCATTTT.

The V call is TRBV27, the J call TRBJ1-4; D ambiguous. Trimming took 4 bases from V and 6 from J, leaving 9 bases between them. Germline CDR1 reads MNHEY; CDR2 reads SMNVEV (reference sequence). This CDR3 has 13 residues. The CDR3 is CASSYTPYEKLFF. The CDR3, as DNA: TGTGCCAGCAGTTATACACCCTATGAAAAACTGTTTTTT.

In its sample, this clone was seen a few times. Other DNA sequences within the sample encode an identical CDR3. The J gene is TRBJ2-7, the V gene TRBV7-9; tentatively, D is TRBD1 or TRBD2 (6 bases each). Germline assignment: CDR1 SEHNR and CDR2 FQNEAQ (reference sequence). This CDR3 spans 13 amino acids. With 1 base removed from V and 6 bases from J, the gap between germline ends came to 10 bases. In nucleotides, the CDR3 is TGTGCCAGCAGCTTAGTAGGAGGGGGCGAGCAGTACTTC. Translating gives CASSLVGGGEQYF.

Only one count was recorded for this clone. V usage is TRBV5-4 and J usage is TRBJ2-7, with 8 bases aligning to TRBD2. The CDR3 extends over 15 amino acids. CDR1 and CDR2 (germline): SGHNT, YYREEE (reference sequence). Trimming at V came to 4 bases and at J to 6 bases, leaving 12 bases not matched to a gene. CDR3 DNA: TGTGCCAGCAGCGCGGGTCGAGCGGGAGTACGCGAGCAGTACTTC. Amino acid sequence: CASSAGRAGVREQYF.

This clone was seen a few times. The chain uses TRBV7-9 and TRBJ1-2; TRBD1 matches at 9 bases. The CDR3 spans 15 residues. V lost 1 base to trimming and J lost 5 bases; unmatched junction nucleotides: 5. Germline V lookup: CDR1 SEHNR, CDR2 FQNEAQ (reference sequence). Written as DNA, the CDR3 is TGTGCCAGCAGCTTAGAGCACAGGGGGCGTTATGGCTACACCTTC. It encodes CASSLEHRGRYGYTF.

The rearrangement links TRBV5-4 to TRBJ2-1; 12 bases are a match to TRBD2. The CDR3 is 16 amino acids. V shed 4 bases, J shed 4 bases, and the junction held 6 bases outside the gene matches. Per germline, CDR1 SGHNT and CDR2 YYREEE (reference sequence). This chain's CDR3 is CASSTGLAGPYNEQFF. DNA for the CDR3: TGTGCCAGCAGCACCGGACTAGCGGGACCTTACAATGAGCAGTTCTTC.

This chain joins TRBV5-1 and TRBJ2-7; 9 nucleotides match TRBD1. CDR3 size: 15 residues. Germline assignment: CDR1 SGHRS and CDR2 YFSETQ. V was pared by 0 bases and J by 3 bases, with 4 bases of the junction left unmatched. CDR3 nucleotides: TGCGCCAGCAGCTTGGTGACAGGGGGTGGCTACGAGCAGTACTTC. Its translation: CASSLVTGGGYEQYF.

This chain links TRBV30 with TRBJ1-2; D not certain. The CDR3 runs to 11 residues. Trimming took off 2 bases at V and 10 bases at J, with 11 bases between the two ends. CDR1 and CDR2 from the germline V gene are GTSNPN and SVGIG (reference sequence). The CDR3 spells CAWSSDPTYTF. DNA for the CDR3: TGTGCCTGGAGTTCCGACCCCACCTACACCTTC.

The V and J genes are TRBV10-1 and TRBJ2-1, with 7 positions matching TRBD1. Germline trimming cut 5 bases from V and 8 bases from J; bases unmatched to any gene: 18. This CDR3 has 17 amino acids. Germline values: CDR1 WNHNN, CDR2 SYGVQD (reference sequence). CDR3 sequence: CASSYGLSGTARDEQFF. CDR3 nucleotides: TGCGCCAGCAGTTATGGTCTCTCCGGGACAGCTAGGGATGAGCAGTTCTTC.

This clone has a single count. The V call is TRBV29-1, the J call TRBJ2-3; TRBD1 matches at 10 bases. Trimming cost V 3 bases and J 3 bases; bases outside gene matches: 3. This CDR3 has 14 residues. Germline V lookup: CDR1 SQVTM, CDR2 ANQGSEA. CDR3 in amino acids: CSVEGQGRTDTQYF. CDR3 bases: TGCAGCGTTGAGGGACAGGGGAGGACAGATACGCAGTATTTT.

This clone appeared a single time. This chain joins TRBV5-5 and TRBJ2-7, with 7 nucleotides matching TRBD1. CDR1 and CDR2 (germline): SGHKS, YYEKEE (reference sequence). Trimming cost V 2 bases and J 5 bases; bases outside gene matches: 4. The CDR3 is made up of 13 amino acids. Here the CDR3 reads CASSFVGGDEQYF. The CDR3, as DNA: TGTGCCAGCAGCTTTGTAGGGGGCGACGAGCAGTACTTC.

This clone came up once. This chain joins TRBV5-6 and TRBJ2-5; 14 nucleotides align to TRBD2. The CDR3 extends over 15 amino acids. With 5 bases clipped from V and 1 base from J, the junction kept 1 base outside the gene matches. CDR1 SGHDT and CDR2 YYEEEE come from the germline V gene. CDR3 sequence reads: CASRTSGGAQETQYF. DNA of the CDR3: TGTGCCAGCAGGACTAGCGGGGGGGCCCAAGAGACCCAGTACTTC.

This rearrangement joins TRBV2 to TRBJ2-3, with D tentatively TRBD1 or TRBD2 (5 bases each). V was trimmed by 4 bases and J by 2 bases, leaving 10 bases between them. CDR3 size: 14 residues. CDR1 SNHLY and CDR2 FYNNEI come from the germline V gene. Here the CDR3 reads CASSGGTATDTQYF. The CDR3, as DNA: TGTGCCAGCAGTGGTGGGACCGCCACAGATACGCAGTATTTT. Full variable domain (remainder filled in from reference TRBV2 and TRBJ2-3): EPEVTQTPSHQVTQMGQEVILRCVPISNHLYFYWYRQILGQKVEFLVSFYNNEISEKSEIFDDQFSVERPDGSNFTLKIRSTKLEDSAMYFCASSGGTATDTQYFGPGTRLTVL.

The rearrangement links TRBV10-3 to TRBJ2-7, with 11 bases that match TRBD2. The CDR3 runs 14 residues. Germline CDR1 and CDR2: ENHRY and SYGVKD. With 2 bases clipped from V and 3 bases from J, the junction kept 0 bases outside the gene matches. Here the CDR3 reads CAISEGLAGYEQYF. The CDR3 DNA sequence: TGTGCCATCAGTGAGGGACTAGCGGGCTACGAGCAGTACTTC.

The chain carries TRBV7-9 and TRBJ1-2; 8 bases map to TRBD1. The germline V gene encodes CDR1 SEHNR and CDR2 FQNEAQ (reference sequence). The CDR3 contains 15 residues. After removal of 1 base from V and 1 base from J, the junction contained 2 bases not matched to a gene. The CDR3 spells CASSLGTGSNYGYTF. For the CDR3, the DNA is TGTGCCAGCAGCTTAGGGACAGGGAGTAACTATGGCTACACCTTC. The variable domain in full, completed from reference TRBV7-9 and TRBJ1-2, reads DTGVSQNPRHKITKRGQNVTFRCDPISEHNRLYWYRQTLGQGPEFLTYFQNEAQLEKSRLLSDRFSAERPKGSFSTLEIQRTEQGDSAMYLCASSLGTGSNYGYTFGSGTRLTVV.

The J gene is TRBJ1-2, the V gene TRBV6-6; D may be TRBD1 (5 bases). Germline V gene sequence: CDR1 MNHNY, CDR2 SVGAGI (reference sequence). This CDR3 has 14 amino acids. V lost 0 bases and J lost 4, with 9 bases in between. CDR3 coding DNA: TGTGCCAGCAGTTACTCCAAGACAGTCTATGGCTACACCTTC. Translating gives CASSYSKTVYGYTF.

The chain recombines TRBV2 with TRBJ2-1, with D possibly matching TRBD2 (6 bases). The germline V gene encodes CDR1 SNHLY and CDR2 FYNNEI. The CDR3 spans 16 residues. Trimming removed 8 bases from V and 2 bases from J, with 19 bases in between. The CDR3 here is CASGLGTSRTYNEQFF. In nucleotides, the CDR3 is TGTGCCAGCGGATTGGGGACTTCGAGGACCTACAATGAGCAGTTCTTC.

V and J are TRBV2 and TRBJ1-5; D is ambiguous. The germline V gene has CDR1 SNHLY and CDR2 FYNNEI. Trimming pared 3 bases from V and 8 bases from J, leaving 5 bases between. The CDR3 totals 11 residues. CDR3 residues: CASSDREPQHF. Here the CDR3 DNA reads TGTGCCAGCAGTGACAGAGAGCCCCAGCATTTT.

V and J are TRBV11-3 and TRBJ2-3; 10 bases fit TRBD1. The CDR3 has 15 amino acids. CDR1 and CDR2 from the germline V gene are SGHNT and YENEEA. V lost 5 bases, J lost 5 bases, and 7 bases stayed unmatched. The CDR3, as DNA: TGTGCCAGCAGCGTCGACAGGGGGCCCATAGATACGCAGTATTTT. Encoded protein: CASSVDRGPIDTQYF.